This TCR beta chain is from a study of blood T cell repertoires in COVID-19. As for the study in general: Sites in the United States, Italy and Spain provided acute and convalescent COVID-19 samples. In each case, the material was cDNA or gDNA derived from T cells, B-cell-depleted T cells, or PBMCs.

In the source study's methods: Reference gene primer amplification yielded estimated nucleated cell counts. Produced via immunoSEQ multiplex PCR; TCRdb's table is partial and in-frame only. V and J calls and clone size are given by that table; D and trimming were obtained from the DNA. The sample has 200,000 to 300,000 clones, 65% to 90% seen once. The CDR3 contains 15 residues. Trimming stripped 2 bases from V and 1 base from J, with 11 bases between. CDR1 and CDR2 from the germline V gene are MNHEY and SVGEGT. The chain links TRBV6-2 or TRBV6-3 to TRBJ1-1, with a tentative D call TRBD1 (5 bases). The sequence was obtained from a man aged 35-49 years who had recovered from COVID-19. Source material: peripheral blood. CDR3 region: CASSYLLGGNTEAFF. CDR3 DNA sequence: TGTGCCAGCAGTTACCTCCTCGGGGGGAACACTGAAGCTTTCTTT.